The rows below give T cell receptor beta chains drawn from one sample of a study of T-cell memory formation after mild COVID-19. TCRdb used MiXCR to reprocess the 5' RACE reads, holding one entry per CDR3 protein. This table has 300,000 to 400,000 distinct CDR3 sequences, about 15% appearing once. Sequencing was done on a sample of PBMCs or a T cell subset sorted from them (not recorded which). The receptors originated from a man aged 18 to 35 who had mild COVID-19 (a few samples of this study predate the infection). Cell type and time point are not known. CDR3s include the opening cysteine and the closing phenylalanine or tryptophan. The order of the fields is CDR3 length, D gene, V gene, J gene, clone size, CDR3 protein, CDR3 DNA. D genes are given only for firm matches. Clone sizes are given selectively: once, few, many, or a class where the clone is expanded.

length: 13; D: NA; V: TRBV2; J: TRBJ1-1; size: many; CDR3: CASSVDFGQGSFF; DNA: NA
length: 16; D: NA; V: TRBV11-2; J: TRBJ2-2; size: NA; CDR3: CASSFRGSGNTGELFF; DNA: TGTGCCAGCAGCTTCCGGGGTAGCGGGAACACCGGGGAGCTGTTTTTT
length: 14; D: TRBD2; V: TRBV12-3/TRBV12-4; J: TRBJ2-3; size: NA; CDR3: CASSSGLAGGTQYF; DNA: TGTGCCAGCAGTTCCGGACTAGCGGGAGGTACGCAGTATTTT
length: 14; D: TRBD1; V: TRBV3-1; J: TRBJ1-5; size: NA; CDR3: CASSHTGEGQPQHF; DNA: TGTGCCAGCAGCCATACAGGGGAGGGTCAGCCCCAGCATTTT
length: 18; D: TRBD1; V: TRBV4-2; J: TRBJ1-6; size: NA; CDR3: CASSQDPVGGQGNSPLHF; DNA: TGTGCCAGCAGCCAAGATCCGGTCGGGGGACAGGGTAATTCACCCCTCCACTTT
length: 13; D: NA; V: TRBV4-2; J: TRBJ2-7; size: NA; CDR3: CASSQEGSLGQYF; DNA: TGTGCCAGCAGCCAAGAGGGCTCCCTAGGGCAGTACTTC
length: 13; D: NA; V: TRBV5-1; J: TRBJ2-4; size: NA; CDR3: CASRVPPENIQYF; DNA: TGCGCCAGCAGGGTCCCCCCTGAAAACATTCAGTACTTC
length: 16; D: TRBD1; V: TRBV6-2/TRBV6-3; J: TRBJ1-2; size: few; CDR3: CASSWNRDRDIGGYTF; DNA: TGTGCCAGCAGTTGGAACCGGGACAGGGACATCGGTGGCTACACCTTC
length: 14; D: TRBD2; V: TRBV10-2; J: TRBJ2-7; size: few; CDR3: CASSDGGGSYEQYF; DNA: TGCGCCAGCAGTGATGGCGGGGGGTCCTACGAGCAGTACTTC
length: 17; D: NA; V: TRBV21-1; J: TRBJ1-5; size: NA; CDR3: CASRDRDRDLFGQPQHF; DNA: TGTGCCAGCAGGGACCGGGACAGGGACCTGTTTGGTCAGCCCCAGCATTTT
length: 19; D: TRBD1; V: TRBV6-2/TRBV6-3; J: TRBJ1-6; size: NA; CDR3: CASSFDRVRNERVNSPLHF; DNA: TGTGCCAGCAGTTTTGACAGGGTCCGCAATGAGCGAGTTAATTCACCCCTCCACTTT
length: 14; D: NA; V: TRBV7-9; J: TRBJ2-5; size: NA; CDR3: CASSSFKSQETQYF; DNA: TGTGCCAGCAGCTCTTTCAAATCTCAAGAGACCCAGTACTTC
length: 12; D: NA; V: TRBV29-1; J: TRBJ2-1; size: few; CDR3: CSVLPRKPEQFF; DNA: TGCAGCGTGCTGCCGAGAAAACCTGAGCAGTTCTTC
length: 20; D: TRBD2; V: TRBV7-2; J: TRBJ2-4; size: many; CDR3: CASSPGVDSGRGWAKNIQYF; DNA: TGTGCCAGCAGCCCCGGGGTTGATAGCGGGAGGGGTTGGGCCAAAAACATTCAGTACTTC
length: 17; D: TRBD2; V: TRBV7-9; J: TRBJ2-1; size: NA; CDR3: CAGSSWTSGGIYNEQFF; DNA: TGTGCCGGCAGCTCCTGGACTAGCGGGGGTATTTACAATGAGCAGTTCTTC
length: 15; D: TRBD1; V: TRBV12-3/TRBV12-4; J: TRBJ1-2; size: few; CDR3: CASSLGTGNVYGYTF; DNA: TGTGCCAGCAGCTTGGGGACAGGGAATGTCTATGGCTACACCTTC
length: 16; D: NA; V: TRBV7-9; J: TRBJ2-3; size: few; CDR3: CASSLQHLTSTDTQYF; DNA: TGTGCCAGCAGCTTACAACACCTTACTAGCACAGATACGCAGTATTTT